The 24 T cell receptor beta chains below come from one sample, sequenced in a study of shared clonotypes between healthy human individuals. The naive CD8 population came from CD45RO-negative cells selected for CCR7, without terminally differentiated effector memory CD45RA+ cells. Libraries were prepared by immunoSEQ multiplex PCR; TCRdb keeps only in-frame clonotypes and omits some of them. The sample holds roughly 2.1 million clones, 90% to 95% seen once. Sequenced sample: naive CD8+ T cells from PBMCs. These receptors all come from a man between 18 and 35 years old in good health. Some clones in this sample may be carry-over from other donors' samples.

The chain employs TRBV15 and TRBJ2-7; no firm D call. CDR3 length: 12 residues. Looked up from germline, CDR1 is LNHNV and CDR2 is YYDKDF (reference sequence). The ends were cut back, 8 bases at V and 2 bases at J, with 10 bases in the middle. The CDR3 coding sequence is TGTGCCACCCTCCGGGCAGCCTACGAGCAGTACTTC. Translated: CATLRAAYEQYF.

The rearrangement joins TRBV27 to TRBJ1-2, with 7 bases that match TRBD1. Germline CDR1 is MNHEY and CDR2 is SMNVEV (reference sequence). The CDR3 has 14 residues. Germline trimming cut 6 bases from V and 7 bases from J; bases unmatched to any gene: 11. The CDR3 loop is CASSKNRDRGGYTF. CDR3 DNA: TGTGCCAGCAGCAAAAACCGGGACAGAGGTGGCTACACCTTC.

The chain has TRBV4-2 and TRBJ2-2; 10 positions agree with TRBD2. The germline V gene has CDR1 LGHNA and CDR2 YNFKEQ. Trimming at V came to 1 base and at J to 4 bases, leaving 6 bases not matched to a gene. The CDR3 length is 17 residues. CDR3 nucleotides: TGTGCCAGCAGCCAAGTATCCAGCGGGAGGGCCACCGGGGAGCTGTTTTTT. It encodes CASSQVSSGRATGELFF.

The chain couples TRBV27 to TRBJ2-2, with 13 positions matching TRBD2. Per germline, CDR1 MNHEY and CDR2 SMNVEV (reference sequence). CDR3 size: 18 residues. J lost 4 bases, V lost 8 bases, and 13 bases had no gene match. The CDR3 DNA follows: TGTGCCAGCGGCGGGATGACTAGCGGGAGGATGAGCACCGGGGAGCTGTTTTTT. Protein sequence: CASGGMTSGRMSTGELFF.

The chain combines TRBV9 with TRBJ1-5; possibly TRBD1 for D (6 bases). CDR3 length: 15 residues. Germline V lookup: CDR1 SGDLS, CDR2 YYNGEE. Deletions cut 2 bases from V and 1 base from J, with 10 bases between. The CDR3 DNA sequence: TGTGCCAGCAGCGTTACAGGGTCCAGCAATCAGCCCCAGCATTTT. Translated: CASSVTGSSNQPQHF.

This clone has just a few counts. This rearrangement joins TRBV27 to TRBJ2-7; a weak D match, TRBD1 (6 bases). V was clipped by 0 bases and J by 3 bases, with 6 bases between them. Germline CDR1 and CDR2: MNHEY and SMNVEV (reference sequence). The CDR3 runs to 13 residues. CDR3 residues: CASSLSDSYEQYF. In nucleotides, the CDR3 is TGTGCCAGCAGTTTATCGGACAGCTACGAGCAGTACTTC.

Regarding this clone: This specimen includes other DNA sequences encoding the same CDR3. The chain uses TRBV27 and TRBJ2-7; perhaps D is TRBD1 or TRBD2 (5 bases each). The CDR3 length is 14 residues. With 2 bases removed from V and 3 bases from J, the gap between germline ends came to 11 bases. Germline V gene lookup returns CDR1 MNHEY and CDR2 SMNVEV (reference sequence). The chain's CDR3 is CASSLRVGGYEQYF. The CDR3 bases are TGTGCCAGCAGTTTAAGGGTTGGGGGCTACGAGCAGTACTTC.

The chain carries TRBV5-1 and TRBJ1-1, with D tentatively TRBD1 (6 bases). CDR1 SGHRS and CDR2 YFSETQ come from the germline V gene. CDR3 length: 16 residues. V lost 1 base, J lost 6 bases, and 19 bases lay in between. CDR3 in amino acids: CASSLFGSGGLAEAFF. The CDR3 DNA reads TGCGCCAGCAGCTTGTTTGGCTCGGGGGGGCTGGCTGAAGCTTTCTTT.

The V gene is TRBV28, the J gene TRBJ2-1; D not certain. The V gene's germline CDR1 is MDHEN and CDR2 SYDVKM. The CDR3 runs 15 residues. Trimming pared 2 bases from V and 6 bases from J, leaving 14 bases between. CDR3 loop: CASSLSGPMVNEQFF. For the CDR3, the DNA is TGTGCCAGCAGTTTAAGTGGCCCGATGGTCAATGAGCAGTTCTTC.

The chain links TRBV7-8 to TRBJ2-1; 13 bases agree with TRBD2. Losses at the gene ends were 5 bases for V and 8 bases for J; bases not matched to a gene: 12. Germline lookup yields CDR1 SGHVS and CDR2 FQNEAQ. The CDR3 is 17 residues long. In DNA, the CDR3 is TGTGCCAGCAGCGCAACTGGACTAGCGGGAGTAAAAGATGAGCAGTTCTTC. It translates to CASSATGLAGVKDEQFF.

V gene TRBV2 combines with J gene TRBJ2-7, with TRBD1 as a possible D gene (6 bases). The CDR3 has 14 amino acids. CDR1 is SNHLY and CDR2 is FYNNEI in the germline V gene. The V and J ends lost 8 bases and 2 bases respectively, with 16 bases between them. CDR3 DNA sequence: TGTGCCAGCTTAACAGGGCCTAGGACCTACGAGCAGTACTTC. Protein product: CASLTGPRTYEQYF.

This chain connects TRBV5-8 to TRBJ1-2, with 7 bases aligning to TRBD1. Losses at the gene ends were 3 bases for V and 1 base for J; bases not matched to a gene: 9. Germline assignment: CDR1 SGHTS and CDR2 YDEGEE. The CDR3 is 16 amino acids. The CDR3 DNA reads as TGTGCCAGCAGCTGGGGACAGTTGCTGAGTAACTATGGCTACACCTTC. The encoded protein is CASSWGQLLSNYGYTF.

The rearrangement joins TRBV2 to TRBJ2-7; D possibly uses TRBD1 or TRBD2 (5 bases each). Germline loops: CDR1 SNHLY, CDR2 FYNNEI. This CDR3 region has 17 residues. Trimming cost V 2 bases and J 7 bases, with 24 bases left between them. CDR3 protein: CASSEPTKRGPLDEQYF. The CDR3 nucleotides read TGTGCCAGCAGTGAACCGACTAAGAGGGGTCCTTTGGATGAGCAGTACTTC.

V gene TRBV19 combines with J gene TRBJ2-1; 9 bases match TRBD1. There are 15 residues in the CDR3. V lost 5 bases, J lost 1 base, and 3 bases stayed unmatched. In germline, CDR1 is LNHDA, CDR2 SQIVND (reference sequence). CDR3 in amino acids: CASSWDRESYNEQFF. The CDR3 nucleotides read TGTGCCAGTAGTTGGGACAGGGAATCCTACAATGAGCAGTTCTTC.

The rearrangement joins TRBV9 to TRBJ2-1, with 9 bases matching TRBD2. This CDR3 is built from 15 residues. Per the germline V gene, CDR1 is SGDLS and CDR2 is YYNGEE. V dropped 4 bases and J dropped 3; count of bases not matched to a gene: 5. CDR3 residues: CASSPSGKVYNEQFF. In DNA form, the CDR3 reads TGTGCCAGCAGCCCTAGCGGGAAGGTCTACAATGAGCAGTTCTTC.

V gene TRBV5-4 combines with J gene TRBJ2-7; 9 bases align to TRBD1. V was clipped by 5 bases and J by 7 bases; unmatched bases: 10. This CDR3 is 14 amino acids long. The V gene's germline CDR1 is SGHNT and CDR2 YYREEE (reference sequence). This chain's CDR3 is CASRDRGDPGEQYF. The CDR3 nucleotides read TGTGCCAGCAGGGACAGGGGAGATCCTGGAGAGCAGTACTTC. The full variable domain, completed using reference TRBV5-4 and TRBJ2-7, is ETGVTQSPTHLIKTRGQQVTLRCSSQSGHNTVSWYQQALGQGPQFIFQYYREEENGRGNFPPRFSGLQFPNYSSELNVNALELDDSALYLCASRDRGDPGEQYFGPGTRLTVT.

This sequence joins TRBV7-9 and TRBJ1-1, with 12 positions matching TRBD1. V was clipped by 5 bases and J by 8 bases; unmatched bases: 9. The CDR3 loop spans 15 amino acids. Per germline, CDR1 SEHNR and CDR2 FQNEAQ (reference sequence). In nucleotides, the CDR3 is TGTGCCAGCAGCGCTCGGGGGACAGGGGGCACCGAAGCTTTCTTT. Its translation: CASSARGTGGTEAFF.

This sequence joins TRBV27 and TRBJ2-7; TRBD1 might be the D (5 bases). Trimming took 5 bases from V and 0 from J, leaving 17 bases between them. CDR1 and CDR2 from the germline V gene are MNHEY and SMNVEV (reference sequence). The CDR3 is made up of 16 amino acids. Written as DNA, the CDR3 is TGTGCCAGCAGTCTCCTTTCACAGGTACTCTCCTACGAGCAGTACTTC. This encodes CASSLLSQVLSYEQYF.

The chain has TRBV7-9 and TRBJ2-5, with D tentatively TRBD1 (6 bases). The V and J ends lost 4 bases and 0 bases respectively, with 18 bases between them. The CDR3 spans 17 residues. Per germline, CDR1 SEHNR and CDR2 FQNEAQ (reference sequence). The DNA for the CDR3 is TGTGCCAGCAGCTCAAATCAATTGACAGGAAACCAAGAGACCCAGTACTTC. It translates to CASSSNQLTGNQETQYF.

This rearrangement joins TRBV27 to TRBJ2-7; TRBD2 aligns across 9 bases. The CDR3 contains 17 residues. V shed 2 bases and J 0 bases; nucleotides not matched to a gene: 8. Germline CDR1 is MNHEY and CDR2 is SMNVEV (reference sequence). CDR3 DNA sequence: TGTGCCAGCAGTTTAGTAGCGGGAGTCCCCAGCTCCTACGAGCAGTACTTC. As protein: CASSLVAGVPSSYEQYF.

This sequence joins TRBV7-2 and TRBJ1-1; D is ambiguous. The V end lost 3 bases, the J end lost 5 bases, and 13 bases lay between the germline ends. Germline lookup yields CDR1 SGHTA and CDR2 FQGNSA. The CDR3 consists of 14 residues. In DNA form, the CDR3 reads TGTGCCAGCAGCTTCGGGAGTCGGTGGACTGAAGCTTTCTTT. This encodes CASSFGSRWTEAFF.

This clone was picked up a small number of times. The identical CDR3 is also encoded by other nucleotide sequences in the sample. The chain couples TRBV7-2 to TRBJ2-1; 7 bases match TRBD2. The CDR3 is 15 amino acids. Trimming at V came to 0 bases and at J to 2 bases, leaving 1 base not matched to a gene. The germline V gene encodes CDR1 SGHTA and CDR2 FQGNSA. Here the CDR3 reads CASSLAGGPYNEQFF. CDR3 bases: TGTGCCAGCAGCTTAGCGGGAGGGCCCTACAATGAGCAGTTCTTC.

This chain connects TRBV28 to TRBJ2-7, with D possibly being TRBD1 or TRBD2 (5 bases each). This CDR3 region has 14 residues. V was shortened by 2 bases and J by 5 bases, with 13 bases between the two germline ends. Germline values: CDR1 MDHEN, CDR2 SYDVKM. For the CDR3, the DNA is TGTGCCAGCAGTTTAGAAGTCGGGGCCAACGAGCAGTACTTC. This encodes CASSLEVGANEQYF. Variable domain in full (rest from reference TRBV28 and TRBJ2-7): DVKVTQSSRYLVKRTGEKVFLECVQDMDHENMFWYRQDPGLGLRLIYFSYDVKMKEKGDIPEGYSVSREKKERFSLILESASTNQTSMYLCASSLEVGANEQYFGPGTRLTVT.

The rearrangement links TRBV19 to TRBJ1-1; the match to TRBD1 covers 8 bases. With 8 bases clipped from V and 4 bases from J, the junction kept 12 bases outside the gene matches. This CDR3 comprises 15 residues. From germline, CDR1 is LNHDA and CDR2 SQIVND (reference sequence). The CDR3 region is CASSSPRTGITEAFF. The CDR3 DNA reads TGTGCCAGTTCCTCGCCGAGGACAGGGATCACTGAAGCTTTCTTT. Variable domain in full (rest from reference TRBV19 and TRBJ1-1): DGGITQSPKYLFRKEGQNVTLSCEQNLNHDAMYWYRQDPGQGLRLIYYSQIVNDFQKGDIAEGYSVSREKKESFPLTVTSAQKNPTAFYLCASSSPRTGITEAFFGQGTRLTVV.